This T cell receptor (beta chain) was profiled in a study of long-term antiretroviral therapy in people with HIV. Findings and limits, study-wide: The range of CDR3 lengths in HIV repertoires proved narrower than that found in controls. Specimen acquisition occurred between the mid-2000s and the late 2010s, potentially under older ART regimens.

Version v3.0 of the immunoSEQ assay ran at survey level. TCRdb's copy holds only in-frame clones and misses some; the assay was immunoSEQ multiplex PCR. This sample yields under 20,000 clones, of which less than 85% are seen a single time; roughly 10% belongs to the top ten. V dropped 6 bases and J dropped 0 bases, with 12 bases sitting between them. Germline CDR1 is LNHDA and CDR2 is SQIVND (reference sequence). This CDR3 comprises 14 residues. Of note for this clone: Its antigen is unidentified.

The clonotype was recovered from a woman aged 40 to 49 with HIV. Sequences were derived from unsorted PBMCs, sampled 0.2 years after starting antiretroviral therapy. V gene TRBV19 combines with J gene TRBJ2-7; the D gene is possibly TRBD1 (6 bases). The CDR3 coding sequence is TGTGCCAGTAGATGGACAGAAAGCTCCTACGAGCAGTACTTC. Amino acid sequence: CASRWTESSYEQYF. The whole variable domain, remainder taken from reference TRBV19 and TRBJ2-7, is DGGITQSPKYLFRKEGQNVTLSCEQNLNHDAMYWYRQDPGQGLRLIYYSQIVNDFQKGDIAEGYSVSREKKESFPLTVTSAQKNPTAFYLCASRWTESSYEQYFGPGTRLTVT.